This is a list of T cell receptor beta chains from one sample in a study of beta chain features in type 1 diabetes. Profiled with immunoSEQ multiplex PCR; TCRdb holds only in-frame clones, not every one. The repertoire has 430,000 or so clones, 9.5% to 12% of them found once; the top ten carry more than 0.045%. Material for sequencing was naive CD4+ T cells from blood. These TCRs come from a woman aged 18-29 years in good health. Each CDR3 is given with its conserved first and last residue. Fields, in order: clone size, V gene, J gene, D gene, CDR3 protein, CDR3 DNA. A D gene is named only where the DNA matches it firmly. Some rows have no size entry. The others give once, few or many, or a class for an expanded clone.

size: few; V: TRBV29-1; J: TRBJ2-5; D: TRBD1; CDR3: CSVEPQGRSKTQYF; DNA: TGCAGCGTGGAACCACAGGGGCGCAGTAAGACCCAGTACTTC
size: -; V: TRBV4-3; J: TRBJ2-1; D: TRBD2; CDR3: CASSLKTSGSNEQFF; DNA: TGCGCCAGCAGCCTCAAGACTAGCGGGAGTAATGAGCAGTTCTTC
size: few; V: TRBV27; J: TRBJ1-5; D: TRBD1; CDR3: CASSLRRGIGNQPQHF; DNA: TGTGCCAGCAGTCTCCGCAGGGGGATCGGCAATCAGCCCCAGCATTTT
size: -; V: TRBV7-9; J: TRBJ1-1; D: -; CDR3: CASSLVGSFGAFF; DNA: TGTGCCAGCAGCTTAGTAGGGTCCTTCGGCGCTTTCTTT
size: few; V: TRBV6-5; J: TRBJ2-5; D: TRBD1; CDR3: CASSYAGTGAGETQYF; DNA: TGTGCCAGCAGTTATGCTGGGACAGGGGCTGGGGAGACCCAGTACTTC
size: few; V: TRBV5-6; J: TRBJ2-7; D: -; CDR3: CASSYQGRVYEQYF; DNA: TGTGCCAGCAGCTACCAGGGAAGAGTCTACGAGCAGTACTTC
size: many; V: TRBV14; J: TRBJ2-7; D: -; CDR3: CASSPTWYEQYF; DNA: TGTGCCAGCAGCCCCACCTGGTACGAGCAGTACTTC
size: -; V: TRBV7-3; J: TRBJ2-1; D: TRBD2; CDR3: CASSSLAGPYNEQFF; DNA: TGTGCCAGCAGCTCCCTAGCGGGCCCCTACAATGAGCAGTTCTTC
size: -; V: TRBV6-1; J: TRBJ1-3; D: -; CDR3: CASILSGNTIYF; DNA: TGTGCCAGCATCCTTTCTGGAAACACCATATATTTT
size: few; V: TRBV2; J: TRBJ2-5; D: -; CDR3: CASSGGETQYF; DNA: TGTGCCAGCAGTGGGGGAGAGACCCAGTACTTC
size: few; V: TRBV7-9; J: TRBJ1-1; D: -; CDR3: CASSLGMAMNTEAFF; DNA: TGTGCCAGCAGCTTAGGTATGGCCATGAACACTGAAGCTTTCTTT